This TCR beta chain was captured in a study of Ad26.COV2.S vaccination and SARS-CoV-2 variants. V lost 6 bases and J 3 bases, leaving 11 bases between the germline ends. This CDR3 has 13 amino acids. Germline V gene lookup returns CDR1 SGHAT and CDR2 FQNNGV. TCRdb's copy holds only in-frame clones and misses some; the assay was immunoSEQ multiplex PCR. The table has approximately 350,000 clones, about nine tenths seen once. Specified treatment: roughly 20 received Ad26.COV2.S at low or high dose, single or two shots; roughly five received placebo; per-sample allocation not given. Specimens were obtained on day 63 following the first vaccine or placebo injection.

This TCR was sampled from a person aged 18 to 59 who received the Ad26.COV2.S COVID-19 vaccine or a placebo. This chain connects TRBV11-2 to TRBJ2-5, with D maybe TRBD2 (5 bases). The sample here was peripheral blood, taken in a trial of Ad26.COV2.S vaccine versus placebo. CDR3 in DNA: TGTGCCAGCAGTCTACTAGTCGAAGAGACCCAGTACTTC. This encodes CASSLLVEETQYF.